This T cell receptor (beta chain) was obtained from a study of OX40 agonist ivuxolimab in advanced cancers. Across the whole study: Patients were infused with ivuxolimab every 2 weeks at 0.01 to 10 mg/kg.

V was clipped by 5 bases and J by 9 bases; unmatched bases: 8. The germline CDR1 and CDR2 sequences are MNHEY and SMNVEV (reference sequence). This CDR3 spans 14 amino acids. TCRdb's copy holds only in-frame clones and misses some; the assay was immunoSEQ multiplex PCR. Among more than 35,000 clones listed, roughly 90% were seen once. A note on this clone: Its antigen is unknown.

Study observations and caveats: Antigen specificity of clonally expanded peripheral T cells was not established. Partly responding patients at 0.1-3.0 mg/kg showed some of the smallest clonal expansion. Dose levels from 0.1 to 3.0 mg/kg saw CD4+ and CD8+ blood T cells expand clonally by week 6.

The chain has TRBV27 and TRBJ2-1, with TRBD1 matching over 9 bases. The sample consisted of CD4+ or CD8+ T cells sorted from blood, taken in a trial of the OX40 agonist ivuxolimab. The sequence derives from an adult with an advanced solid tumor such as melanoma, head and neck, liver or kidney cancer. Here the CDR3 DNA reads TGTGCCAGCAGTCCCGGGACAGGGTGGATTGAGCAGTTCTTC. It codes for CASSPGTGWIEQFF.